This T cell receptor beta chain derives from a study of cytomegalovirus exposure and HLA in healthy donors. The PCR employed 60 Vbeta primers together with 13 Jbeta primers. TCRdb's table, derived via immunoSEQ multiplex PCR, lists solely in-frame clones and lacks some. The sample has 75,000 to 95,000 clones; roughly 63% are singletons. V dropped 0 bases and J dropped 0; count of bases not matched to a gene: 5. The CDR3 length is 17 residues. CDR1 is SGHRS, CDR2 YFSETQ, per germline. This sequence was found in a man aged 50-59 years in good health and CMV-seronegative. Sequencing input: PBMCs. This sequence joins TRBV5-1 and TRBJ2-1; TRBD2 aligns across 8 bases. The CDR3 DNA sequence: TGCGCCAGCAGCTTGGCCTCCGGGGGGGGCTCCTACAATGAGCAGTTCTTC. Amino acid sequence: CASSLASGGGSYNEQFF.